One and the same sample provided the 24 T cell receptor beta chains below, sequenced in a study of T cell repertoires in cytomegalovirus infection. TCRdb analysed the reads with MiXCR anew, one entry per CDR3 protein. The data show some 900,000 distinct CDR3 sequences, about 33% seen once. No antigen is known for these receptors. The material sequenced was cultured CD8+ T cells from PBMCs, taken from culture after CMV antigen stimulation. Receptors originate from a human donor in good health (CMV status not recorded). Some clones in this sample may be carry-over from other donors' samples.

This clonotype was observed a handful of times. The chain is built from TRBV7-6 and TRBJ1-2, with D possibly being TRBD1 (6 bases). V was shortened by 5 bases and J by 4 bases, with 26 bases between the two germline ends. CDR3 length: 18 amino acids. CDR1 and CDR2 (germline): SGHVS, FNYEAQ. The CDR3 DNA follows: TGTGCCAGCAGCCCCCCAAGGGAGGACAGCTTACTTGGCTATGGCTACACCTTC. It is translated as CASSPPREDSLLGYGYTF.

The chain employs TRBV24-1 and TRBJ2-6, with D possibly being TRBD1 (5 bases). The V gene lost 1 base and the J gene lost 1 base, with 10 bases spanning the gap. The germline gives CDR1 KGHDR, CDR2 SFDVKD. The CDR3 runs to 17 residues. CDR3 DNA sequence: TGTGCCACCAGTGATTTCCTCGACAGATCTGGGGCCAACGTCCTGACTTTC. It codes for CATSDFLDRSGANVLTF.

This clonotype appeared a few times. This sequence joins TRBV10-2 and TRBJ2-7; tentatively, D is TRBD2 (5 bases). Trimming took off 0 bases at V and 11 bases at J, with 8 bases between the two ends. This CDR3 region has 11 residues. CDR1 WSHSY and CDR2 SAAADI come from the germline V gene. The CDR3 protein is CASSESGREYF. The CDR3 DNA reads TGCGCCAGCAGTGAGTCGGGGAGAGAGTACTTC.

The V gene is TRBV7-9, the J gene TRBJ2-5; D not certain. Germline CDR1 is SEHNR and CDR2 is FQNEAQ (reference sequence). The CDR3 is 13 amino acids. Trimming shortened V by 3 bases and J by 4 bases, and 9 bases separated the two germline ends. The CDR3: CASSFQSGETQYF. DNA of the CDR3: TGTGCCAGCAGCTTCCAATCGGGAGAGACCCAGTACTTC. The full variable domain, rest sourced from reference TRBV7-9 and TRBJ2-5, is DTGVSQNPRHKITKRGQNVTFRCDPISEHNRLYWYRQTLGQGPEFLTYFQNEAQLEKSRLLSDRFSAERPKGSFSTLEIQRTEQGDSAMYLCASSFQSGETQYFGPGTRLLVL.

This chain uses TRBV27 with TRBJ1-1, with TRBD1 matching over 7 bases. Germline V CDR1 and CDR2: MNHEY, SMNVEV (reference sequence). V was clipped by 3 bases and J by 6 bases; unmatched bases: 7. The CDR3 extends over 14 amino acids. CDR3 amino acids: CASSFGTVLSEAFF. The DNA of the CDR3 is TGTGCCAGCAGTTTCGGGACAGTCCTGTCTGAAGCTTTCTTT.

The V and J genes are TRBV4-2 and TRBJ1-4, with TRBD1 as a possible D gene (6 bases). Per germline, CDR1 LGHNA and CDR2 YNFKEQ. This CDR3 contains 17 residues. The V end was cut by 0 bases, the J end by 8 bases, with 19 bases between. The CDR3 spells CASSQDPPGGLGEKLFF. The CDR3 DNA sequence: TGTGCCAGCAGCCAAGACCCTCCGGGGGGCTTGGGGGAAAAACTGTTTTTT.

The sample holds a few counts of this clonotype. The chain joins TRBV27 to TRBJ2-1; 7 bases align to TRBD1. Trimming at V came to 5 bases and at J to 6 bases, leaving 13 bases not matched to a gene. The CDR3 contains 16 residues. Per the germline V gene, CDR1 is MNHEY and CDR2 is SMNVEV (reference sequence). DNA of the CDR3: TGTGCCAGCAGTATCAACAGGGGAAGTTTATCCAATGAGCAGTTCTTC. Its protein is CASSINRGSLSNEQFF.

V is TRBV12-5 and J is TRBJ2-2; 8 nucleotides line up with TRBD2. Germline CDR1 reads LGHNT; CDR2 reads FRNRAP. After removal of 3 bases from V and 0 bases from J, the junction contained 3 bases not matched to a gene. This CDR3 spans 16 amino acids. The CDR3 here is CASGFRLATNTGELFF. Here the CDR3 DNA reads TGTGCTAGTGGTTTCCGACTAGCGACGAACACCGGGGAGCTGTTTTTT.

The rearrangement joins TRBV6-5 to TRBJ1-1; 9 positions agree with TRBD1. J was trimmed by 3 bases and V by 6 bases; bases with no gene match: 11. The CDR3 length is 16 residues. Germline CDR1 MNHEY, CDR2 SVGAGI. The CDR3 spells CASSRDRVVLHTEAFF. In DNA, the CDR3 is TGTGCCAGCAGCCGGGACAGGGTTGTACTTCACACTGAAGCTTTCTTT.

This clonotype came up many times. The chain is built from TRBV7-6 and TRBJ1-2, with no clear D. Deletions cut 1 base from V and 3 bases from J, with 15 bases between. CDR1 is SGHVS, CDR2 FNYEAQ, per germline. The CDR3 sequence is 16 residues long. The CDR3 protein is CASSLGGSLNDYGYTF. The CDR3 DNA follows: TGTGCCAGCAGCTTAGGGGGTTCGCTTAACGACTATGGCTACACCTTC.

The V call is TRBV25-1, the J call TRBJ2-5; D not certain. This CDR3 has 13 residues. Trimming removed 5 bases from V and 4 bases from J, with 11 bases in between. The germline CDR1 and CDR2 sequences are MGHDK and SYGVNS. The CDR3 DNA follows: TGTGCCAGCAGTCAGCACCCGGGAGAGACCCAGTACTTC. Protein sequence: CASSQHPGETQYF.

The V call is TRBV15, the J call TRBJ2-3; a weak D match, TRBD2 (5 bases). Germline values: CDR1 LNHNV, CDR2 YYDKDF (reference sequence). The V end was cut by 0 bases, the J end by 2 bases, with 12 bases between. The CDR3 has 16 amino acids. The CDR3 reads CATSRDRGFLTDTQYF. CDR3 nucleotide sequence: TGTGCCACCAGCAGAGATCGGGGTTTCCTCACAGATACGCAGTATTTT.

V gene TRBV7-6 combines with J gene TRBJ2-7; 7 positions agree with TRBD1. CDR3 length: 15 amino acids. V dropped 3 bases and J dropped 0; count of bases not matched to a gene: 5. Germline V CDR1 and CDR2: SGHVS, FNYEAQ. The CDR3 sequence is CASSFEGAPSYEQYV. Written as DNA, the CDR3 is TGTGCCAGCAGCTTTGAGGGGGCTCCCTCCTACGAGCAGTACGTC.

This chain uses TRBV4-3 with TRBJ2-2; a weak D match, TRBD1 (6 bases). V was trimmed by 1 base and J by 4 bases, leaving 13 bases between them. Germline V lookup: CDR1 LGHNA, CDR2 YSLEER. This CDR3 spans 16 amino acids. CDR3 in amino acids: CASSQVQGRGTGELFF. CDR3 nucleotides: TGCGCCAGCAGCCAAGTACAGGGACGAGGCACCGGGGAGCTGTTTTTT.

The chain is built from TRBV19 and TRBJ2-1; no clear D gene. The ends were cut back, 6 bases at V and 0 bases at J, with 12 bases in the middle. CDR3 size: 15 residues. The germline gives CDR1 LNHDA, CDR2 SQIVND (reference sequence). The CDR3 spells CASSLTIRSYNEQFF. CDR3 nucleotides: TGTGCCAGTAGCCTAACTATCCGCTCCTACAATGAGCAGTTCTTC.

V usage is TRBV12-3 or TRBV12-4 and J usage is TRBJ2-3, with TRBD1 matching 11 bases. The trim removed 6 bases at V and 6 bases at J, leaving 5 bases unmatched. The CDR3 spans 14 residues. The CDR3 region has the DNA TGTGCCAGCAGCGGACAGGGGGCGTTGGATACGCAGTATTTT. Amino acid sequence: CASSGQGALDTQYF.

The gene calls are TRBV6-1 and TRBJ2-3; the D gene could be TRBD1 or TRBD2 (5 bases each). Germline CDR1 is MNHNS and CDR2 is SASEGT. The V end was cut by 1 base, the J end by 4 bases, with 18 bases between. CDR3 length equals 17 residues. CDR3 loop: CASSEDIWDPRADTQYF. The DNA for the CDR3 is TGTGCCAGCAGTGAAGACATTTGGGACCCACGGGCAGATACGCAGTATTTT.

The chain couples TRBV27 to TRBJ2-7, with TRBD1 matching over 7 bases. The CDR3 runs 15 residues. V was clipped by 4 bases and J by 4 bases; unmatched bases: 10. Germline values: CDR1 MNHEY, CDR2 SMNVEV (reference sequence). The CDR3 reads CASSSLMGQTYEQYV. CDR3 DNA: TGTGCCAGCAGTTCTTTAATGGGACAGACTTACGAGCAGTACGTC.

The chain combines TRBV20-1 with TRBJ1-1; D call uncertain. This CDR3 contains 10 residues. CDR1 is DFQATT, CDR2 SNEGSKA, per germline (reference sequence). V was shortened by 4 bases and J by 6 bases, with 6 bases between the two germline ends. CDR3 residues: CSAKGPEAFF. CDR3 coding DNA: TGCAGTGCTAAAGGACCTGAAGCTTTCTTT.

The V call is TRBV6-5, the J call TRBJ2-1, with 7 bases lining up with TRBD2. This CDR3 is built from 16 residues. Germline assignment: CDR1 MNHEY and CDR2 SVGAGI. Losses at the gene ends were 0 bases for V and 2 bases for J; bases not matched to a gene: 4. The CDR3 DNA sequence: TGTGCCAGCAGTTACTCGGCGGCGGGGGCCTACAATGAGCAGTTCTTC. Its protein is CASSYSAAGAYNEQFF.

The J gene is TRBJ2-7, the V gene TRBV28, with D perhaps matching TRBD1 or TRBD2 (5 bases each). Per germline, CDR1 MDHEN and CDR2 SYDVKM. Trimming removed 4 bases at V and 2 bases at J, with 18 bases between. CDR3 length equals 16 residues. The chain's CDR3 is CASSSPVLGVPYEQYV. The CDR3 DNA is TGTGCCAGCAGTTCTCCGGTGTTGGGGGTTCCCTACGAGCAGTACGTC.

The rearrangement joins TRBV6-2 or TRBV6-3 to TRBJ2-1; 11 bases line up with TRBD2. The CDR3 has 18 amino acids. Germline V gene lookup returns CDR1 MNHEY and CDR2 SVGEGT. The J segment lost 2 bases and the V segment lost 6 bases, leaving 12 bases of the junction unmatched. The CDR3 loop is CASRSSPLAGVTYNEQFF. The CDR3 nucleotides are TGTGCCAGCAGGTCATCCCCACTAGCGGGGGTCACCTACAATGAGCAGTTCTTC.

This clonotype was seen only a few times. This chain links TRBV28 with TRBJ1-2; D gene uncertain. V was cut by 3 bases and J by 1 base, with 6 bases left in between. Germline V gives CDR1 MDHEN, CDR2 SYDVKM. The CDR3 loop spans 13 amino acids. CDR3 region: CASSFVLNYGYTF. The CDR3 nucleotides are TGTGCCAGCAGTTTTGTACTTAACTATGGCTACACCTTC.

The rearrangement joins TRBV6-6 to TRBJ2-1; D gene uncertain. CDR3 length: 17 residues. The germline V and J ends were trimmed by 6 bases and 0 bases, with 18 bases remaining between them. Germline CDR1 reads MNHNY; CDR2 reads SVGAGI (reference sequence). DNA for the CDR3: TGTGCCAGCAGCGCCTCAGTGTCCGTTAGCTCCTACAATGAGCAGTTCTTC. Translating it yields CASSASVSVSSYNEQFF.